This TCR beta chain came from a study of T cell responses to AZD1222 COVID-19 vaccine. Study conclusions and caveats: Most donors were white British, females outnumbered males, and clonal diversity was possibly underestimated.

The data were produced by immunoSEQ multiplex PCR, yet TCRdb's version contains in-frame clones alone and is incomplete. The sample has 45,000 or so clones, 80% to 95% seen once. The CDR3 totals 13 residues. With V trimmed by 5 bases and J by 6 bases, 5 bases remained unmatched. Per the germline V gene, CDR1 is SGHNT and CDR2 is YYREEE (reference sequence). For this clone: The antigen is undetermined.

The TCR was taken from an adult who received the AZD1222 COVID-19 vaccine. This specimen consisted of peripheral blood, obtained 28 days after the second AZD1222 dose. This sequence joins TRBV5-4 and TRBJ2-1, with 7 bases aligning to TRBD1. CDR3 DNA sequence: TGTGCCAGCAGGTTGAAGGGGGCCAATGAGCAGTTCTTC. Amino acids: CASRLKGANEQFF.